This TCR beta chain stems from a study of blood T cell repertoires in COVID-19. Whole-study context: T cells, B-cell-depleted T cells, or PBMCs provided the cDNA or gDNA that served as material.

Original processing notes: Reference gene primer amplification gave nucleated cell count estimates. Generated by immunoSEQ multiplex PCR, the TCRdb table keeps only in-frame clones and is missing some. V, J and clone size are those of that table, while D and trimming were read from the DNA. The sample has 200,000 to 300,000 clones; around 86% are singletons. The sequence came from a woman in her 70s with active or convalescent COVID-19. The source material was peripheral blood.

The DNA of the CDR3 is TGTGCCAGCAGCTTGGCCGTCCGGAACACCGGGGAGCTGTTTTTT. Its translation is CASSLAVRNTGELFF. The chain employs TRBV5-8 and TRBJ2-2; no clear D gene. From germline, CDR1 is SGHTS and CDR2 YDEGEE. V was trimmed by 0 bases and J by 1 base, leaving 7 bases between them. CDR3 length: 15 amino acids.